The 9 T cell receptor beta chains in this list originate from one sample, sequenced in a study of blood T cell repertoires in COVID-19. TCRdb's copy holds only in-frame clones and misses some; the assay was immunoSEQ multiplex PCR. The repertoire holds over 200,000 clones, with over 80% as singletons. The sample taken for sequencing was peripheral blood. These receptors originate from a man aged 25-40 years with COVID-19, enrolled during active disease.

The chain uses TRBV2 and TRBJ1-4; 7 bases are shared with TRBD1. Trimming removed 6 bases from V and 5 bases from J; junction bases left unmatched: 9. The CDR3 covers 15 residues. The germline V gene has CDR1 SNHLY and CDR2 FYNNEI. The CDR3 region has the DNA TGTGCCAGCAGCTACCTACAGGGGTCAAATGAAAAACTGTTTTTT. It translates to CASSYLQGSNEKLFF.

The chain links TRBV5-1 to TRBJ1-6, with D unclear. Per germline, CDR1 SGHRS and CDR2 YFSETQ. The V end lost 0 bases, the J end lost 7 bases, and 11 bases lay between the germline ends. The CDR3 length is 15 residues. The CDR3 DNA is TGCGCCAGCAGCTTGGGTTCTATGTCCAATTCACCCCTCCACTTT. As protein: CASSLGSMSNSPLHF.

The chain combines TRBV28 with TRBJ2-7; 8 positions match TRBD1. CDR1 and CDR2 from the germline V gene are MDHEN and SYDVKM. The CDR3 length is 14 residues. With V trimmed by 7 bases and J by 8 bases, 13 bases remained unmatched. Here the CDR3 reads CASIIDRGGVQQYF. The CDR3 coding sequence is TGTGCCAGCATTATCGACAGGGGAGGTGTCCAGCAGTACTTC.

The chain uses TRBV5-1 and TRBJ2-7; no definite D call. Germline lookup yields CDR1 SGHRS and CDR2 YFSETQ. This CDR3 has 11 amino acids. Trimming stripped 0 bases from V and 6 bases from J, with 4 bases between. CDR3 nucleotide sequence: TGCGCCAGCAGCTTGGCCGGCGAGCAGTACTTC. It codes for CASSLAGEQYF.

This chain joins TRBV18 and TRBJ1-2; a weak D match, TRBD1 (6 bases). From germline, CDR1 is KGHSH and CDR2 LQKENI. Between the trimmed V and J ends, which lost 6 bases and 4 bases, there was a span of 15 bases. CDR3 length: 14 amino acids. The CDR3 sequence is CASSLQGGGYGYTF. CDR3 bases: TGTGCCAGCTCGCTACAGGGAGGGGGCTATGGCTACACCTTC.

Here the CDR3 DNA reads TGTGCCAGCAGATCTGGGACAGCAACTAATGAAAAACTGTTTTTT. It codes for CASRSGTATNEKLFF. The rearrangement joins TRBV7-2 to TRBJ1-4; 7 bases are shared with TRBD1. CDR1 and CDR2 from the germline V gene are SGHTA and FQGNSA. The CDR3 length is 15 residues. V lost 6 bases to trimming and J lost 0 bases; unmatched junction nucleotides: 4.

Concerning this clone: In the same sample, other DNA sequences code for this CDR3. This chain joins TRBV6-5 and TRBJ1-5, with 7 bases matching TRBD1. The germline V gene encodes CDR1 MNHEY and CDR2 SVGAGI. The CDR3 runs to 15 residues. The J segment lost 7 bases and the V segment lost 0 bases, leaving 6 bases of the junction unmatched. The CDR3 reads CASSYSTGYGQPQHF. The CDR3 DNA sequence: TGTGCCAGCAGTTACTCGACAGGGTATGGGCAGCCCCAGCATTTT.

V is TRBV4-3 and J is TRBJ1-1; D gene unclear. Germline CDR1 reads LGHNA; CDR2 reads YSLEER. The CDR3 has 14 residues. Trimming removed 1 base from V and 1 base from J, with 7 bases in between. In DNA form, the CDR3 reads TGCGCCAGCAGCCAAGGGTACAGGAACACTGAAGCTTTCTTT. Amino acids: CASSQGYRNTEAFF.

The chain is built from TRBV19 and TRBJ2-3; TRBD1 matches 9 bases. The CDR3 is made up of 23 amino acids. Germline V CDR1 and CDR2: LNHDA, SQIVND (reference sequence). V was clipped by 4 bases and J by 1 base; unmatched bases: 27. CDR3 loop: CASSNYRGRMFGFGTTGTDTQYF. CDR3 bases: TGTGCCAGTAGTAATTACAGGGGGCGCATGTTTGGTTTTGGTACCACCGGCACAGATACGCAGTATTTT.